A single sample is the source of the 24 T cell receptor beta chains below, sequenced in a study of early T cells in non-severe SARS-CoV-2 infection. TCRdb re-called the 5' RACE reads through MiXCR, storing one row per CDR3 protein. Altogether approximately 58,000 distinct CDR3 sequences are present, 6.2% being singletons, with the ten largest covering 3% to 4%. The sequencing input was whole blood. These receptors were obtained from an adult who was a healthcare worker with PCR-confirmed SARS-CoV-2 infection or an uninfected control (not recorded which).

Ten or more counts support this clonotype. The chain is built from TRBV15 and TRBJ1-1, with 7 bases identical to TRBD1. This CDR3 spans 13 amino acids. The trim removed 0 bases at V and 6 bases at J, leaving 1 base unmatched. Germline V lookup: CDR1 LNHNV, CDR2 YYDKDF (reference sequence). The CDR3 DNA sequence: TGTGCCACCAGCAGAGATCAGGGGGCTGAAGCTTTCTTT. Protein product: CATSRDQGAEAFF.

The table lists this clonotype with many counts. This chain uses TRBV2 with TRBJ1-1; D remains unclear. CDR3 size: 14 residues. The V end was cut by 8 bases, the J end by 5 bases, with 18 bases between. The germline gives CDR1 SNHLY, CDR2 FYNNEI. Written as DNA, the CDR3 is TGTGCCAGCGGGTTTACAGCCGTAATTACTGAAGCTTTCTTT. It encodes CASGFTAVITEAFF.

In this sample, this clonotype turned up many times. The chain couples TRBV10-3 to TRBJ1-2; no clear D. CDR1 and CDR2 from the germline V gene are ENHRY and SYGVKD. V was pared by 4 bases and J by 4 bases, with 7 bases between. This CDR3 is 12 amino acids long. CDR3 coding DNA: TGTGCCATCAGTGGTGAGGGCTATGGCTACACCTTC. This codes for CAISGEGYGYTF.

This clonotype has a count of ten or more. J is TRBJ2-1 and V is TRBV6-4; TRBD2 matches 7 bases. This CDR3 region has 15 residues. Unmatched junction bases numbered 7, after V lost 5 bases and J lost 3 bases. The germline V gene encodes CDR1 MRHNA and CDR2 SNTAGT. The CDR3 bases are TGTGCCAGCAGTTACCTAGCGGCGAACTACAATGAGCAGTTCTTC. Protein sequence: CASSYLAANYNEQFF.

V and J are TRBV12-5 and TRBJ2-7; 12 bases match TRBD2. This CDR3 is 15 amino acids long. The germline gives CDR1 LGHNT, CDR2 FRNRAP. Losses at the gene ends were 3 bases for V and 2 bases for J; bases not matched to a gene: 2. The CDR3 sequence: CASGLLAGGTYEQYF. The CDR3 nucleotides read TGTGCTAGTGGTTTACTAGCGGGGGGAACCTACGAGCAGTACTTC.

There are many counts of this clonotype. The chain uses TRBV18 and TRBJ2-2; D not certain. V was pared by 4 bases and J by 6 bases, with 6 bases between. The germline V gene has CDR1 KGHSH and CDR2 LQKENI. This CDR3 is 12 amino acids long. As DNA, the CDR3 is TGTGCCAGCTCACATCCGCCCGGGGAGCTGTTTTTT. Protein sequence: CASSHPPGELFF.

This clonotype was recorded a few times. The chain recombines TRBV20-1 with TRBJ1-1, with D uncertain. The V and J ends lost 3 bases and 7 bases respectively, with 15 bases between them. In germline, CDR1 is DFQATT, CDR2 SNEGSKA (reference sequence). The CDR3 is 13 amino acids. CDR3: CSASPEPSLEAFF. The DNA of the CDR3 is TGCAGTGCTAGTCCAGAGCCGAGCCTTGAAGCTTTCTTT.

This clonotype showed up many times. The chain uses TRBV11-3 and TRBJ2-1, with TRBD2 matching 7 bases. Germline-derived CDR1 and CDR2 are SGHNT and YENEEA. The length of the CDR3 is 18 residues. V dropped 1 base and J dropped 0; count of bases not matched to a gene: 9. The CDR3 loop reads CASSLVGGTTSSYNEQFF. CDR3 bases: TGTGCCAGCAGCTTAGTGGGTGGGACTACGAGCTCCTACAATGAGCAGTTCTTC.

J is TRBJ2-1 and V is TRBV7-3, with D perhaps matching TRBD1 (6 bases). The CDR3 covers 13 residues. Trimming took off 4 bases at V and 9 bases at J, with 13 bases between the two ends. The germline V gene has CDR1 SGHTA and CDR2 FQGTGA. DNA for the CDR3: TGTGCCAGCAGCTCGCAGGGGTTTGGTGAGCAGTTCTTC. The encoded protein is CASSSQGFGEQFF.

This chain uses TRBV4-3 with TRBJ2-5, with a weak D call TRBD2 (7 bases). V dropped 1 base and J dropped 4 bases, with 19 bases sitting between them. The CDR3 consists of 17 residues. The germline gives CDR1 LGHNA, CDR2 YSLEER. Here the CDR3 DNA reads TGCGCCAGCAGCCAAGGGGTACAGGGAGGGTTAGGAGAGACCCAGTACTTC. Protein sequence: CASSQGVQGGLGETQYF.

This clonotype showed up just once. This chain connects TRBV20-1 to TRBJ1-1; D remains ambiguous. The germline V and J ends were trimmed by 1 base and 11 bases, with 2 bases remaining between them. The CDR3 has 8 amino acids. The germline gives CDR1 DFQATT, CDR2 SNEGSKA (reference sequence). The CDR3 region has the DNA TGCAGTGCTAGAGGTGCTTTCTTT. This encodes CSARGAFF.

This clonotype showed up many times. J is TRBJ1-6 and V is TRBV10-1; no firm D call. CDR1 WNHNN and CDR2 SYGVQD come from the germline V gene (reference sequence). V lost 4 bases to trimming and J lost 8 bases, with 12 bases between them. The CDR3 extends over 14 amino acids. The CDR3 DNA sequence: TGCGCCAGCAGTGCTCACGGTGGGGATTCACCCCTCCACTTT. Translation: CASSAHGGDSPLHF.

The sample holds a few counts of this clonotype. The rearrangement uses TRBV6-5 and TRBJ2-1; 10 bases are shared with TRBD2. The germline gives CDR1 MNHEY, CDR2 SVGAGI. The CDR3 totals 15 residues. The ends lost 5 bases at V and 6 bases at J; junction bases unmatched: 7. The CDR3: CASSTTSGAFNEQFF. CDR3 nucleotide sequence: TGTGCCAGCAGTACCACTAGCGGGGCCTTCAATGAGCAGTTCTTC.

This clonotype has ten or more counts. This chain connects TRBV2 to TRBJ2-7; D remains unclear. V was pared by 0 bases and J by 7 bases, with 16 bases between. Per germline, CDR1 SNHLY and CDR2 FYNNEI. The CDR3 sequence is 15 residues long. Here the CDR3 reads CASSEARLRVLEQYF. DNA of the CDR3: TGTGCCAGCAGTGAAGCCAGACTTCGAGTTTTGGAGCAGTACTTC.

This clonotype was seen at least ten times. This rearrangement joins TRBV5-6 to TRBJ1-2, with TRBD1 matching over 10 bases. The CDR3 totals 14 residues. Trimming at V came to 4 bases and at J to 4 bases, leaving 4 bases not matched to a gene. The germline V gene encodes CDR1 SGHDT and CDR2 YYEEEE. The CDR3 bases are TGTGCCAGCAGCCTGGGGACAGGGGCCTATGGCTACACCTTC. It specifies CASSLGTGAYGYTF.

This chain joins TRBV9 and TRBJ1-1; D not certain. CDR1 and CDR2 (germline): SGDLS, YYNGEE. The V end lost 4 bases, the J end lost 1 base, and 8 bases lay between the germline ends. This CDR3 spans 13 amino acids. CDR3 DNA: TGTGCCAGCAGCTCAGACCCGAACACTGAAGCTTTCTTT. Its translation is CASSSDPNTEAFF.

This clonotype was observed many times. The rearrangement uses TRBV14 and TRBJ2-7; D ambiguous. In germline, CDR1 is SGHDN, CDR2 FVKESK. V was pared by 0 bases and J by 2 bases, with 11 bases between. CDR3 length: 15 residues. DNA for the CDR3: TGTGCCAGCAGCCAAGAGACGGGCAGCGCCTACGAGCAGTACTTC. Protein product: CASSQETGSAYEQYF.

This clonotype was found many times. V usage is TRBV2 and J usage is TRBJ1-5, with TRBD1 as a possible D gene (6 bases). This CDR3 has 16 residues. CDR1 and CDR2 from the germline V gene are SNHLY and FYNNEI. Trimming removed 4 bases at V and 7 bases at J, with 20 bases between. The CDR3 DNA sequence: TGTGCCAGCAGTGTGGGACAACCCGGAGCGCGGCAGCCCCAGCATTTT. Its protein product is CASSVGQPGARQPQHF.

About this clonotype itself: With a much larger clone just one base away, this may be a read error. This chain uses TRBV5-4 with TRBJ2-5; D remains ambiguous. Trimming shortened V by 4 bases and J by 5 bases, and 18 bases separated the two germline ends. Germline V gene sequence: CDR1 SGHNT, CDR2 YYREEE (reference sequence). The CDR3 contains 15 residues. The CDR3 sequence is CASSTPTRSFETQYF. The CDR3 DNA reads TGTGCCAGCAGCACCCCGACAAGGTCGTTTGAGACCCAGTACTTC.

This clonotype was detected many times. One junction end does not reproduce the germline sequence, and a read error may be involved. This chain uses TRBV7-8 with TRBJ1-1; 8 bases line up with TRBD1. The CDR3 has 16 residues. Germline CDR1 is SGHVS and CDR2 is FQNEAQ. The CDR3 sequence is CASSLALPGQGAEVFF. The CDR3 coding sequence is TGTGCCAGCAGCTTAGCTCTCCCAGGACAGGGCGCTGAAGTTTTCTTT. Variable domain in full (rest from reference TRBV7-8 and TRBJ1-1): GAGVSQSPRYKVAKRGQDVALRCDPISGHVSLFWYQQALGQGPEFLTYFQNEAQLDKSGLPSDRFFAERPEGSVSTLKIQRTQQEDSAVYLCASSLALPGQGAEVFFGQGTRLTVV.

The chain is built from TRBV7-9 and TRBJ2-3; D is uncertain. The CDR3 loop spans 14 amino acids. The V end was cut by 0 bases, the J end by 0 bases, with 4 bases between. In germline, CDR1 is SEHNR, CDR2 FQNEAQ (reference sequence). The CDR3 loop is CASSLATSTDTQYF. Written as DNA, the CDR3 is TGTGCCAGCAGCTTAGCAACTAGCACAGATACGCAGTATTTT.

The chain has TRBV5-5 and TRBJ2-7; the D is unclear. The CDR3 has 14 residues. The germline V gene has CDR1 SGHKS and CDR2 YYEKEE (reference sequence). Trimming removed 4 bases from V and 4 bases from J, with 15 bases in between. As DNA, the CDR3 is TGTGCCAGCAGCCCGCCGCCGAGCCTTTACGAGCAGTACTTC. This translates into CASSPPPSLYEQYF. Complete variable domain (other parts from reference TRBV5-5 and TRBJ2-7): DAGVTQSPTHLIKTRGQQVTLRCSPISGHKSVSWYQQVLGQGPQFIFQYYEKEERGRGNFPDRFSARQFPNYSSELNVNALLLGDSALYLCASSPPPSLYEQYFGPGTRLTVT.

This clonotype appeared many times. The chain joins TRBV11-2 to TRBJ2-7, with D unresolved. The CDR3 extends over 12 amino acids. V was pared by 6 bases and J by 5 bases, with 11 bases between. CDR1 is SGHAT and CDR2 is FQNNGV in the germline V gene. The CDR3 is CASRKLSHEQYF. CDR3 nucleotides: TGTGCCAGCAGAAAACTTTCCCACGAGCAGTACTTC.

The V call is TRBV6-2 or TRBV6-3, the J call TRBJ1-5; D remains ambiguous. Germline CDR1 is MNHEY and CDR2 is SVGEGT. The CDR3 consists of 14 residues. Trimming left V 3 bases short and J 2 bases short, with 8 bases between. This CDR3 reads CASSYSSRNQPQHF. The CDR3 DNA sequence: TGTGCCAGCAGTTATTCCTCTCGCAATCAGCCCCAGCATTTT.